This is a list of T cell receptor beta chains from one sample in a study of CD8 T cells in Susac syndrome. One entry per CDR3 protein, called by TCRdb with MiXCR from the immunoSEQ multiplex PCR reads. The sample has about 120,000 distinct CDR3 sequences; around 94% are singletons. The sequencing input was CD8+ T cells from PBMCs. All receptors derive from a human donor with Susac syndrome. Both conserved end residues are trimmed from each CDR3. The order of the fields is V gene, CDR3 length, J gene, CDR3 protein.

>TRBV5-1|11|TRBJ2-7
ASSYTTSYEQY
>TRBV12-3/TRBV12-4|14|TRBJ1-6
ASFGKGGFYNSPLH
>TRBV15|12|TRBJ1-2
ATSRVAPGGGYT
>TRBV20-1|9|TRBJ2-7
SATPGDEQY
>TRBV6-5|13|TRBJ2-6
ASLGQAAGANVLT
>TRBV4-2|13|TRBJ2-7
ASSQLGREGYEQY
>TRBV7-3|14|TRBJ2-3
ASSLGLAGLTDTQY
>TRBV14|12|TRBJ2-5
ASSRIEGQETQY
>TRBV5-5|13|TRBJ1-1
ASSSVGGENTEAF
>TRBV9|14|TRBJ1-4
ASTLPERAQDEKLF
>TRBV6-5|13|TRBJ2-7
ASSFLGQGTYEQY
>TRBV7-6|12|TRBJ1-5
ASSPGQGHQPQH
>TRBV11-2|11|TRBJ2-7
ASSLSGAVEQY
>TRBV20-1|13|TRBJ1-6
SASSGRGGNSPLH